The 15 T cell receptor beta chains given below trace back to one sample, sequenced in a study of OX40 agonist ivuxolimab in advanced cancers. This table comes from immunoSEQ multiplex PCR, and its TCRdb copy is limited to in-frame clones, with some not included. This sample has some 59,000 clones; around 93% occur once, and the top ten carry approximately 8.3%. Sequencing used CD4+ or CD8+ T cells sorted from blood, obtained in a trial of the OX40 agonist ivuxolimab. The receptors here all came from an adult with an advanced solid tumor such as melanoma, head and neck, liver or kidney cancer.

The CDR3 protein is CASSHTRGSSYNEQFF. The CDR3, as DNA: TGTGCCAGCAGCCACACCAGGGGGAGCTCCTACAATGAGCAGTTCTTC. V usage is TRBV9 and J usage is TRBJ2-1; 7 bases line up with TRBD1. With 4 bases clipped from V and 0 bases from J, the junction kept 7 bases outside the gene matches. This CDR3 has 16 residues. Germline V gives CDR1 SGDLS, CDR2 YYNGEE.

This rearrangement joins TRBV4-1 to TRBJ2-1; D not resolved. The CDR3 covers 11 residues. Deletions cut 5 bases from V and 5 bases from J, with 4 bases between. CDR1 is MGHRA and CDR2 is YSYEKL in the germline V gene. This CDR3 is CASSTDNEQFF. CDR3 bases: TGCGCCAGCAGCACGGACAATGAGCAGTTCTTC.

This rearrangement joins TRBV4-3 to TRBJ2-1, with 15 bases aligning to TRBD2. The CDR3 is 17 residues long. J lost 7 bases, V lost 2 bases, and 6 bases had no gene match. Germline loops: CDR1 LGHNA, CDR2 YSLEER. DNA of the CDR3: TGCGCCAGCAGCCAAATCCCGGGGACTAGCGGGAGGAATGAGCAGTTCTTC. This gives the protein CASSQIPGTSGRNEQFF.

The chain recombines TRBV2 with TRBJ1-1; D unresolved. CDR3 size: 20 residues. The germline V gene encodes CDR1 SNHLY and CDR2 FYNNEI. V lost 2 bases, J lost 4 bases, and 29 bases lay in between. CDR3 amino acids: CASSELDWADKDSMTTEAFF. CDR3 coding DNA: TGTGCCAGCAGTGAATTGGATTGGGCGGATAAAGATTCAATGACCACTGAAGCTTTCTTT.

The V call is TRBV11-1, the J call TRBJ2-5, with D uncertain. Germline V gene sequence: CDR1 SGHAT, CDR2 FQDESV (reference sequence). The CDR3 runs 17 residues. V was clipped by 1 base and J by 2 bases, with 17 bases between them. The CDR3 spells CASSLEKYGSEQETQYF. The CDR3 bases are TGTGCCAGCAGCTTAGAAAAATACGGATCTGAACAAGAGACCCAGTACTTC. The full variable domain, in which reference TRBV11-1 and TRBJ2-5 provide the parts outside the CDR3, is EAEVAQSPRYKITEKSQAVAFWCDPISGHATLYWYRQILGQGPELLVQFQDESVVDDSQLPKDRFSAERLKGVDSTLKIQPAELGDSAMYLCASSLEKYGSEQETQYFGPGTRLLVL.

The rearrangement links TRBV28 to TRBJ1-1; 7 bases match TRBD1. This CDR3 is 11 amino acids long. CDR1 and CDR2 (germline): MDHEN, SYDVKM. V lost 6 bases, J lost 8 bases, and 3 bases stayed unmatched. The CDR3: CASRGGLEAFF. Written as DNA, the CDR3 is TGTGCCAGCAGAGGGGGCCTCGAAGCTTTCTTT.

The sample holds one count of this clone. The J gene is TRBJ2-3, the V gene TRBV29-1; D remains ambiguous. V was pared by 5 bases and J by 0 bases, with 9 bases between. Germline V gene lookup returns CDR1 SQVTM and CDR2 ANQGSEA. The CDR3 extends over 13 amino acids. The CDR3 here is CSVMTASTDTQYF. The DNA of the CDR3 is TGCAGCGTTATGACGGCTAGCACAGATACGCAGTATTTT.

The genes are TRBV6-5 and TRBJ1-2; D is uncertain. The CDR3 spans 14 residues. V lost 0 bases and J 7 bases, leaving 12 bases between the germline ends. Germline CDR1 reads MNHEY; CDR2 reads SVGAGI. For the CDR3, the DNA is TGTGCCAGCAGTTACTCGAGGGCAGACGTTGGCTACACCTTC. Translating gives CASSYSRADVGYTF.

The chain's CDR3 is CATRIGGSGNQPQHF. In DNA form, the CDR3 reads TGTGCCACCCGGATAGGGGGGTCGGGCAATCAGCCCCAGCATTTT. The rearrangement uses TRBV19 and TRBJ1-5; D possibly corresponds to TRBD1 (6 bases). Germline CDR1 reads LNHDA; CDR2 reads SQIVND (reference sequence). Deletions cut 10 bases from V and 2 bases from J, with 18 bases between. There are 15 residues in the CDR3.

The V call is TRBV19, the J call TRBJ2-2; D may correspond to TRBD1 or TRBD2 (5 bases each). Per germline, CDR1 LNHDA and CDR2 SQIVND (reference sequence). V gave up 1 base and J gave up 7 bases, with 13 bases separating them. This CDR3 is built from 15 residues. The CDR3: CASSIASRGVGELFF. The CDR3 DNA is TGTGCCAGTAGTATAGCCAGTCGAGGGGTCGGGGAGCTGTTTTTT.

The V and J genes are TRBV27 and TRBJ1-1, with TRBD1 identical over 9 bases. Germline values: CDR1 MNHEY, CDR2 SMNVEV (reference sequence). Trimming removed 5 bases from V and 4 bases from J; junction bases left unmatched: 5. CDR3 size: 14 residues. CDR3 loop: CASSPGQGTTEAFF. The DNA of the CDR3 is TGTGCCAGCAGTCCGGGACAGGGAACCACTGAAGCTTTCTTT.

The rearrangement uses TRBV6-1 and TRBJ2-2; possibly TRBD2 for D (7 bases). Between the trimmed V and J ends, which lost 6 bases and 3 bases, there was a span of 14 bases. This CDR3 region has 15 residues. The germline V gene has CDR1 MNHNS and CDR2 SASEGT. The CDR3 bases are TGTGCCAGCAGGTACAGGGAGGGTGACACCGGGGAGCTGTTTTTT. This codes for CASRYREGDTGELFF.

V gene TRBV7-2 combines with J gene TRBJ1-1; D is unclear. Trimming stripped 3 bases from V and 1 base from J, with 9 bases between. CDR3 length equals 14 residues. The germline V gene has CDR1 SGHTA and CDR2 FQGNSA. The CDR3 DNA follows: TGTGCCAGCAGCTTTCCAGGCGGGAACACTGAAGCTTTCTTT. Translation gives CASSFPGGNTEAFF.

The V and J genes are TRBV4-1 and TRBJ1-4; D might be TRBD1 (5 bases). The CDR3 loop spans 15 amino acids. Germline CDR1 is MGHRA and CDR2 is YSYEKL. Trimming cost V 1 base and J 8 bases, with 14 bases left between them. CDR3 sequence reads: CASSQGGAGREKLFF. The CDR3 bases are TGCGCCAGCAGCCAAGGTGGGGCGGGGAGAGAAAAACTGTTTTTT.

The J gene is TRBJ2-7, the V gene TRBV15, with no clear D. Trimming took off 8 bases at V and 3 bases at J, with 14 bases between the two ends. CDR1 is LNHNV, CDR2 YYDKDF, per germline (reference sequence). The CDR3 length is 13 residues. In nucleotides, the CDR3 is TGTGCCACCTCCTACGCTACATTCTACGAGCAGTACTTC. Protein: CATSYATFYEQYF.